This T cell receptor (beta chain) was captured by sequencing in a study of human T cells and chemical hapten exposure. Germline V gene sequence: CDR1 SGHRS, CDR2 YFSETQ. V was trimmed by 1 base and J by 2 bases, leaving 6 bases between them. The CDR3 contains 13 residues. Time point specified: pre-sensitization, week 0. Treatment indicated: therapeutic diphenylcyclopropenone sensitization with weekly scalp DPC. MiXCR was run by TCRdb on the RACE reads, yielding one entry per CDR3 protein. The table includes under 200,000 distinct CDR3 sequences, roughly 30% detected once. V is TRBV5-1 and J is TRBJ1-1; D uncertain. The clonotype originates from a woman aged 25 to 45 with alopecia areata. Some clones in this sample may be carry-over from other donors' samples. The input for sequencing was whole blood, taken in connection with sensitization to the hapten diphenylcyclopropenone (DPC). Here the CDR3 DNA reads TGCGCCAGCAGCTTGCAGGATAACACTGAAGCTTTCTTT. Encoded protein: CASSLQDNTEAFF.